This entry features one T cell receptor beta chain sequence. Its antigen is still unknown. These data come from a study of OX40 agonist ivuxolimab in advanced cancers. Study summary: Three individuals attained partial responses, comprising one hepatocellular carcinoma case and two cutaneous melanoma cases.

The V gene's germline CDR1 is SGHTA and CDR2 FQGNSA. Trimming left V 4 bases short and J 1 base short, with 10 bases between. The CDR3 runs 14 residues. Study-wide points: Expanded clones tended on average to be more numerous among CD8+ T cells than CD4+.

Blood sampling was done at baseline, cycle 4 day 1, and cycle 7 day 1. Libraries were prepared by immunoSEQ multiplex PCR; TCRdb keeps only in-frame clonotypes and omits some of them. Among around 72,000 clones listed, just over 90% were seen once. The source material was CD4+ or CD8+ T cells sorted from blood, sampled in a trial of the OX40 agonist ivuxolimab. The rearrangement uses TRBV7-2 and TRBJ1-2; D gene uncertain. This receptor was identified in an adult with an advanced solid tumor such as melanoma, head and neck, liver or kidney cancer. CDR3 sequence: CASSSSWDNYGYTF. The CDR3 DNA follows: TGTGCCAGCAGCTCGTCTTGGGATAACTATGGCTACACCTTC.